Shown below are 29 T cell receptor beta chains from a single sample sequenced in a study of CD8+ T cells in alopecia areata. cDNA reverse transcribed from extracted RNA served as the sequencing template. The assay was immunoSEQ multiplex PCR, and TCRdb's table has in-frame clones only and misses some. The table records some 180,000 clones, around three fifths of them present only once. Sequences were obtained from CD8+ T cells sorted from blood. The origin of the receptors is a human donor in good health.

This chain uses TRBV11-2 with TRBJ1-1; D is uncertain. The CDR3 runs 13 residues. V shed 4 bases and J shed 4 bases, with 10 bases lying between them. In germline, CDR1 is SGHAT, CDR2 FQNNGV. The CDR3 sequence is CASSWAEGTEAFF. For the CDR3, the DNA is TGTGCCAGCAGCTGGGCCGAGGGCACTGAAGCTTTCTTT.

This chain links TRBV2 with TRBJ1-2; D is perhaps TRBD1 (6 bases). Germline lookup yields CDR1 SNHLY and CDR2 FYNNEI. The CDR3 spans 15 residues. The ends were cut back, 2 bases at V and 3 bases at J, with 13 bases in the middle. The CDR3 nucleotides read TGTGCCAGCAGTGAACGGACAGATTGGGACTATGGCTACACCTTC. It translates to CASSERTDWDYGYTF.

This clone showed up just a few times. V gene TRBV2 combines with J gene TRBJ1-1; no firm D call. The CDR3 has 14 residues. Germline V lookup: CDR1 SNHLY, CDR2 FYNNEI. V lost 8 bases and J 0 bases, leaving 13 bases between the germline ends. The CDR3 here is CASQGQLMNTEAFF. DNA for the CDR3: TGTGCCAGCCAAGGTCAACTCATGAACACTGAAGCTTTCTTT.

V is TRBV2 and J is TRBJ2-3; D unclear. The V end lost 7 bases, the J end lost 7 bases, and 18 bases lay between the germline ends. Germline values: CDR1 SNHLY, CDR2 FYNNEI. The CDR3 runs 14 residues. This CDR3 is CASILDPAANTQYF. CDR3 bases: TGTGCCAGCATCCTGGACCCGGCCGCCAATACGCAGTATTTT.

This clone was counted a few times. J is TRBJ1-3 and V is TRBV10-1, with TRBD1 as a possible D gene (6 bases). Germline lookup yields CDR1 WNHNN and CDR2 SYGVQD (reference sequence). CDR3 length: 15 amino acids. V dropped 9 bases and J dropped 1 base, with 16 bases sitting between them. The chain's CDR3 is CASKDSETSGNTIYF. In DNA form, the CDR3 reads TGCGCCAGTAAGGACAGCGAAACATCTGGAAACACCATATATTTT.

CDR3: CSVEAGQGTEAFF. The CDR3 bases are TGCAGCGTTGAAGCAGGGCAGGGCACTGAAGCTTTCTTT. The rearrangement joins TRBV29-1 to TRBJ1-1, with D possibly being TRBD1 (5 bases). The CDR3 length is 13 residues. V lost 1 base to trimming and J lost 4 bases, with 10 bases between them. Germline-derived CDR1 and CDR2 are SQVTM and ANQGSEA.

The chain uses TRBV5-4 and TRBJ2-1; D perhaps matches TRBD2 (6 bases). Germline V gives CDR1 SGHNT, CDR2 YYREEE (reference sequence). V was trimmed by 5 bases and J by 10 bases, leaving 13 bases between them. The CDR3 extends over 12 amino acids. The CDR3 here is CASSPGVLEQFF. The CDR3 bases are TGTGCCAGCAGTCCGGGGGTATTGGAGCAGTTCTTC. The full variable domain, with the rest looked up from reference TRBV5-4 and TRBJ2-1, is ETGVTQSPTHLIKTRGQQVTLRCSSQSGHNTVSWYQQALGQGPQFIFQYYREEENGRGNFPPRFSGLQFPNYSSELNVNALELDDSALYLCASSPGVLEQFFGPGTRLTVL.

The chain carries TRBV4-1 and TRBJ2-7, with D possibly TRBD1 on 5 matching bases. The CDR3 sequence is 14 residues long. The V gene's germline CDR1 is MGHRA and CDR2 YSYEKL. V shed 0 bases and J shed 2 bases, with 8 bases lying between them. CDR3 coding DNA: TGCGCCAGCAGCCAAGAAAGCAGGGCCTACGAGCAGTACTTC. Its translation: CASSQESRAYEQYF.

The rearrangement joins TRBV9 to TRBJ2-5; 8 bases are a match to TRBD2. There are 16 residues in the CDR3. Germline CDR1 SGDLS, CDR2 YYNGEE. Trimming cost V 3 bases and J 1 base; bases outside gene matches: 8. For the CDR3, the DNA is TGTGCCAGCAGCGCTAACAGCGGGGGCTTCCAAGAGACCCAGTACTTC. Translated, it gives CASSANSGGFQETQYF.

V is TRBV4-1 and J is TRBJ1-1; D not certain. The CDR3 has 15 amino acids. Per germline, CDR1 MGHRA and CDR2 YSYEKL. The V end lost 1 base, the J end lost 2 bases, and 11 bases lay between the germline ends. CDR3 protein: CASSQGPRVNTEAFF. CDR3 coding DNA: TGCGCCAGCAGCCAAGGTCCCCGGGTCAACACTGAAGCTTTCTTT.

The chain is built from TRBV5-1 and TRBJ2-7; TRBD1 might be the D (6 bases). Germline assignment: CDR1 SGHRS and CDR2 YFSETQ. Trimming took 0 bases from V and 3 from J, leaving 7 bases between them. The CDR3 contains 13 residues. CDR3: CASSLEGGYEQYF. The DNA of the CDR3 is TGCGCCAGCAGCTTGGAAGGGGGCTACGAGCAGTACTTC.

The chain uses TRBV30 and TRBJ2-7; 7 bases agree with TRBD1. Germline CDR1 reads GTSNPN; CDR2 reads SVGIG (reference sequence). The length of the CDR3 is 14 residues. The V gene end was trimmed by 4 bases and the J gene end by 5 bases; junction bases not matched to a gene: 11. CDR3 DNA: TGTGCCTGGACAATGACAGGGCACTCTGACGAGCAGTACTTC. Amino acid sequence: CAWTMTGHSDEQYF.

This clone was seen a few times. Different DNA sequences within this sample yield the same CDR3. This chain connects TRBV2 to TRBJ1-1; tentative D call: TRBD1 (6 bases). Deletions cut 3 bases from V and 1 base from J, with 9 bases between. This CDR3 has 14 amino acids. From germline, CDR1 is SNHLY and CDR2 FYNNEI. The DNA for the CDR3 is TGTGCCAGCAGTGAGGGCAGGGGGAACACTGAAGCTTTCTTT. This encodes CASSEGRGNTEAFF.

The V gene is TRBV7-3, the J gene TRBJ2-3; D is unresolved. This CDR3 comprises 16 residues. Trimming left V 5 bases short and J 0 bases short, with 15 bases between. Per germline, CDR1 SGHTA and CDR2 FQGTGA. For the CDR3, the DNA is TGTGCCAGCAGCCCCCAGGTCACTTATAGCACAGATACGCAGTATTTT. Translating gives CASSPQVTYSTDTQYF.

This clone appeared a few times. The chain combines TRBV28 with TRBJ1-3; no clear D gene. Germline V gene data show CDR1 as MDHEN and CDR2 as SYDVKM. The CDR3 consists of 12 residues. Trimming removed 3 bases from V and 3 bases from J, with 3 bases in between. In DNA, the CDR3 is TGTGCCAGCAGTTTGGATGGAAACACCATATATTTT. Protein product: CASSLDGNTIYF.

The V and J genes are TRBV2 and TRBJ2-3, with 11 bases matching TRBD2. Germline values: CDR1 SNHLY, CDR2 FYNNEI. The trim removed 2 bases at V and 4 bases at J, leaving 2 bases unmatched. This CDR3 contains 15 residues. The CDR3, as DNA: TGTGCCAGCAGTGAACTAGCGGGGGGACCAGATACGCAGTATTTT. This translates into CASSELAGGPDTQYF.

This clone was observed a handful of times. The gene calls are TRBV11-2 and TRBJ2-2; a possible D gene is TRBD1 (5 bases). The CDR3 is 17 residues long. CDR1 is SGHAT, CDR2 FQNNGV, per germline. V was pared by 5 bases and J by 0 bases, with 16 bases between. CDR3 DNA sequence: TGTGCCAGCAGCCCCGCCCTTGGACAACCGAACACCGGGGAGCTGTTTTTT. Its protein is CASSPALGQPNTGELFF. Filled out from reference TRBV11-2 and TRBJ2-2, the complete variable domain reads EAGVAQSPRYKIIEKRQSVAFWCNPISGHATLYWYQQILGQGPKLLIQFQNNGVVDDSQLPKDRFSAERLKGVDSTLKIQPAKLEDSAVYLCASSPALGQPNTGELFFGEGSRLTVL.

This clone has only a few counts. The gene calls are TRBV2 and TRBJ2-4; D is uncertain. This CDR3 spans 13 amino acids. From germline, CDR1 is SNHLY and CDR2 FYNNEI. Trimming cost V 7 bases and J 0 bases, with 7 bases left between them. The DNA of the CDR3 is TGTGCCAGCAACGACTTAGCCAAAAACATTCAGTACTTC. Its protein is CASNDLAKNIQYF.

This chain uses TRBV30 with TRBJ1-2; D might be TRBD1 (6 bases). CDR1 GTSNPN and CDR2 SVGIG come from the germline V gene (reference sequence). V shed 4 bases and J shed 1 base, with 16 bases lying between them. This CDR3 region has 15 residues. The CDR3 reads CAWTHGGASNYGYTF. The DNA for the CDR3 is TGTGCCTGGACCCACGGGGGCGCAAGTAACTATGGCTACACCTTC.

The gene calls are TRBV27 and TRBJ1-5; D might be TRBD1 (6 bases). Trimming removed 3 bases from V and 2 bases from J, with 11 bases in between. Germline V gene data show CDR1 as MNHEY and CDR2 as SMNVEV (reference sequence). The CDR3 consists of 15 residues. For the CDR3, the DNA is TGTGCCAGCAGTTTTCAGGGGCTCGGCAATCAGCCCCAGCATTTT. This sequence encodes CASSFQGLGNQPQHF.

The chain uses TRBV5-4 and TRBJ2-5, with TRBD2 identical over 7 bases. Losses at the gene ends were 0 bases for V and 0 bases for J; bases not matched to a gene: 5. Germline V gene data show CDR1 as SGHNT and CDR2 as YYREEE (reference sequence). The length of the CDR3 is 16 residues. CDR3 DNA sequence: TGTGCCAGCAGCTTGGAAAAGGGAGGGGACCAAGAGACCCAGTACTTC. It translates to CASSLEKGGDQETQYF. The variable domain in full, with the rest retrieved from reference TRBV5-4 and TRBJ2-5, is ETGVTQSPTHLIKTRGQQVTLRCSSQSGHNTVSWYQQALGQGPQFIFQYYREEENGRGNFPPRFSGLQFPNYSSELNVNALELDDSALYLCASSLEKGGDQETQYFGPGTRLLVL.

This clone was detected only a few times. At one end the junction does not follow the germline gene, possibly because of a read error. This chain connects TRBV10-3 to TRBJ1-2; 7 bases align to TRBD1. The CDR3 sequence is 15 residues long. Per the germline V gene, CDR1 is ENHRY and CDR2 is SYGVKD. CDR3 protein: CASSTRTGLIEGYTF. The CDR3 nucleotides read TGTGCCAGCAGTACTCGGACAGGTTTGATAGAGGGCTACACCTTC.

This chain links TRBV29-1 with TRBJ2-3; 14 bases are shared with TRBD2. CDR3 size: 15 residues. Unmatched junction bases numbered 9, after V lost 4 bases and J lost 9 bases. Germline CDR1 is SQVTM and CDR2 is ANQGSEA. CDR3 nucleotide sequence: TGCAGCGTTGTATTACCGGGACTAGCGGGGGAGACGCAGTATTTT. This gives the protein CSVVLPGLAGETQYF.

The chain recombines TRBV5-1 with TRBJ2-5, with D tentatively TRBD2 (5 bases). The CDR3 is 16 amino acids. CDR1 and CDR2 from the germline V gene are SGHRS and YFSETQ. Trimming took 3 bases from V and 2 from J, leaving 17 bases between them. DNA of the CDR3: TGCGCCAGCAGCTGGGTTGAGGGTCCTCTGCAAGAGACCCAGTACTTC. This sequence encodes CASSWVEGPLQETQYF.

The genes are TRBV7-9 and TRBJ1-5, with 9 bases that match TRBD1. Germline CDR1 reads SEHNR; CDR2 reads FQNEAQ (reference sequence). The V and J ends lost 10 bases and 4 bases, in that order; junction bases with no gene match: 2. This CDR3 spans 12 amino acids. The CDR3, as DNA: TGTGCCACCGGACAGGGGAATCAGCCCCAGCATTTT. This sequence encodes CATGQGNQPQHF.

This clone was observed a handful of times. CDR3 nucleotides: TGTGCCAGTAGTATAGATGGTGACAGGGGTGACACTGAAGCTTTCTTT. Its translation: CASSIDGDRGDTEAFF. This rearrangement joins TRBV19 to TRBJ1-1; 8 bases agree with TRBD1. CDR1 is LNHDA and CDR2 is SQIVND in the germline V gene (reference sequence). Germline trimming cut 0 bases from V and 3 bases from J; bases unmatched to any gene: 6. CDR3 size: 16 residues.

The V gene is TRBV6-1, the J gene TRBJ1-5, with 8 positions matching TRBD1. This CDR3 has 19 residues. Germline lookup yields CDR1 MNHNS and CDR2 SASEGT. V shed 1 base, J shed 2 bases, and the junction held 13 bases outside the gene matches. For the CDR3, the DNA is TGTGCCAGCAGTGAAGAAGAGACAGGGGATAGGAGGGGCAATCAGCCCCAGCATTTT. Its translation is CASSEEETGDRRGNQPQHF.

This clone was observed at least ten times. The chain links TRBV7-2 to TRBJ2-1; TRBD2 agrees at 8 bases. With V trimmed by 1 base and J by 4 bases, 6 bases remained unmatched. Germline CDR1 is SGHTA and CDR2 is FQGNSA. This CDR3 is 16 amino acids long. The CDR3 protein is CASSLEAGGAYNEQFF. The CDR3, as DNA: TGTGCCAGCAGCTTAGAGGCCGGGGGGGCGTACAATGAGCAGTTCTTC.

This chain uses TRBV9 with TRBJ2-1; 9 bases match TRBD1. CDR1 and CDR2 (germline): SGDLS, YYNGEE. CDR3 length equals 16 residues. J gave up 6 bases and V 4 bases, and 11 bases lay outside the gene matches. The CDR3 bases are TGTGCCAGCAGCCCCCGAGGACAGGGGAAGGGCAATGAGCAGTTCTTC. It yields the protein CASSPRGQGKGNEQFF. The full variable domain, with the rest looked up from reference TRBV9 and TRBJ2-1, is DSGVTQTPKHLITATGQRVTLRCSPRSGDLSVYWYQQSLDQGLQFLIQYYNGEERAKGNILERFSAQQFPDLHSELNLSSLELGDSALYFCASSPRGQGKGNEQFFGPGTRLTVL.